The clone carrying this T cell receptor (beta chain) was detected many times. Its antigen is currently unknown. The data were obtained in a study of glioma-infiltrating T cells. As for the study in general: Target coverage was roughly 4.5- to 11-fold for about a million blood T cells. Study-wide points: Shared blood CDR3 signature motifs marked patients with low tissue-blood divergence.

V trimming: 5 bases; J trimming: 6 bases; junction bases outside the gene matches: 11. Germline V gene sequence: CDR1 MNHEY, CDR2 SMNVEV (reference sequence). The CDR3 has 16 residues. TCR alpha and beta CDR3 regions were amplified from RNA using iRepertoire nested multiplex PCR. TCRdb re-derived calls from the multiplex PCR reads in MiXCR, one entry per CDR3 protein. The sample has around 350,000 distinct CDR3 sequences, about two fifths seen once; the top ten hold more than 10%. Sequencing was performed on glioma tissue, nonneoplastic brain tissue, or PBMCs (not recorded which). The chain carries TRBV27 and TRBJ2-3, with 10 nucleotides matching TRBD1. The TCR was taken from a human donor with low-grade glioma or glioblastoma, undergoing nonglioma brain surgery, or in good health (not recorded which). This chain's CDR3 is CASSPWGGQGSDTQYF. CDR3 in DNA: TGTGCCAGCAGTCCGTGGGGGGGACAGGGGTCGGATACGCAGTATTTT.